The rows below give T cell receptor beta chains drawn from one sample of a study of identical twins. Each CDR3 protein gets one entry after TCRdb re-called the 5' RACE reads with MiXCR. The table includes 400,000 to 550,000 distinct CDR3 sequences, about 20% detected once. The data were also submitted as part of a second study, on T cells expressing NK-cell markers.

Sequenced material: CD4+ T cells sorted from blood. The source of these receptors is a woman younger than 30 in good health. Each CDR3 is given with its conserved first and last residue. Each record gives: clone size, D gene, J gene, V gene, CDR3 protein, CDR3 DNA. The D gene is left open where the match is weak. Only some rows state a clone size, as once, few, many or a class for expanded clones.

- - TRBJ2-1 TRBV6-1 CASNRGRRFDNEQFF TGTGCCAGCAATCGGGGCCGGAGATTTGACAATGAGCAGTTCTTC
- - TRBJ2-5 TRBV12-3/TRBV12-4 CASSFGWGDPIQETQYF TGTGCCAGCAGTTTCGGGTGGGGGGACCCAATCCAAGAGACCCAGTACTTC
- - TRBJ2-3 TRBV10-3 CAMKDTDRDTQYF TGTGCCATGAAGGACACAGACAGGGATACGCAGTATTTT
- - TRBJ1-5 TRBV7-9 CASAGGAANQPQHF TGTGCCAGCGCCGGAGGAGCAGCGAATCAGCCCCAGCATTTT
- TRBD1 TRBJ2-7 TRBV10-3 CAISESGQGNEQYF TGTGCCATCAGTGAGTCTGGACAGGGGAACGAGCAGTACTTC
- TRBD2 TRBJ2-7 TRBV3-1 CASSQASSGSRAGGQYF TGTGCCAGCAGCCAAGCTTCTAGCGGGAGCCGTGCTGGGGGGCAGTACTTC
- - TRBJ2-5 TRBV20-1 CSARSASAFSTQYF TGCAGTGCTAGGTCGGCTAGCGCTTTTTCGACCCAGTACTTC
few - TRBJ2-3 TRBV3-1 CASSQGVGGRTDTQYF TGTGCCAGCAGCCAAGGAGTCGGGGGGCGCACAGATACGCAGTATTTT
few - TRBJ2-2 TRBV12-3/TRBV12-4 CASSLGDSGELFF TGTGCCAGCAGTTTAGGGGACTCCGGGGAGCTGTTTTTT
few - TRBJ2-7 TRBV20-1 CSARGETGKPDEQYF TGCAGTGCTAGAGGGGAGACAGGCAAACCCGACGAGCAGTACTTC
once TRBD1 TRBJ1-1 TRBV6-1 CASRRGTRTGVRAEAFF TGTGCCAGCAGGCGAGGAACCAGGACAGGGGTTAGGGCTGAAGCTTTCTTT
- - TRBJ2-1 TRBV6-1 CASRPQGGMQKQFF TGTGCCAGCAGGCCTCAGGGGGGGATGCAAAAGCAGTTCTTC
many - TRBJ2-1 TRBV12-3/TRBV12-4 CASSFRDLYNEQFF TGTGCCAGCAGTTTCAGGGATCTGTACAATGAGCAGTTCTTC
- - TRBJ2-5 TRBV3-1 CASSPDSPKPETQYF TGTGCCAGCAGCCCTGACAGCCCTAAACCAGAGACCCAGTACTTC
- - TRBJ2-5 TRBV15 CATSREGAETQYF TGTGCCACCAGCAGAGAAGGGGCCGAGACCCAGTACTTC
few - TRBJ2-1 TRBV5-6 CASSRDKGQGDEQFF TGTGCCAGCAGCCGTGACAAGGGTCAAGGGGATGAGCAGTTCTTC
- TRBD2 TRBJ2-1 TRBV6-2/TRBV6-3 CASRPAGGGNEQFF TGTGCCAGCAGGCCAGCGGGAGGAGGGAATGAGCAGTTCTTC
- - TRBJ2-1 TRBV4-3 CASSQVEWDNEQFF TGCGCCAGCAGCCAAGTGGAATGGGACAATGAGCAGTTCTTC
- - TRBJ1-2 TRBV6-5 CASSYGAVYGYTF TGTGCCAGCAGTTACGGGGCGGTCTATGGCTACACCTTC
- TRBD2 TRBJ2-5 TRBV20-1 CSASSTSGGETQYF TGCAGTGCTAGTTCGACTAGCGGTGGAGAGACCCAGTACTTC
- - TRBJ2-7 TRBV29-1 CSVGQTEYHEQYF TGCAGCGTCGGACAGACGGAGTATCACGAGCAGTACTTC
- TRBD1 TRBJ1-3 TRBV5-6 CASSWKDRGGNTIYF TGTGCCAGCAGCTGGAAGGACAGGGGAGGAAACACCATATATTTT
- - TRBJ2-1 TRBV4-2 CASSRQPGQAGRNEQFF TGTGCCAGCAGCCGTCAACCCGGGCAGGCGGGTCGAAATGAGCAGTTCTTC
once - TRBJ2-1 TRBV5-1 CASSWEPDRQDEQFF TGCGCCAGCAGCTGGGAACCGGACCGACAGGATGAGCAGTTCTTC
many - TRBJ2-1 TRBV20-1 CSATYRGPYNEQFF TGCAGTGCCACCTACCGGGGTCCCTACAATGAGCAGTTCTTC
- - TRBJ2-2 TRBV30 CAWSVEGGELFF TGTGCCTGGAGTGTCGAGGGCGGGGAGCTGTTTTTT
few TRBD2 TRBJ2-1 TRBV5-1 CASSLGLAAPPGNEQFF TGCGCCAGCAGCTTGGGTCTAGCGGCACCCCCGGGGAATGAGCAGTTCTTC
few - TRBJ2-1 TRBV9 CASSVVWGAEQFF TGTGCCAGCAGCGTAGTTTGGGGGGCCGAGCAGTTCTTC
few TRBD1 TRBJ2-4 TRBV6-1 CASSARQGERNIQYF TGTGCCAGCAGTGCCCGACAGGGCGAGAGGAACATTCAGTACTTC
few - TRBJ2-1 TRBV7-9 CASSFWNGNEQFF TGTGCCAGCAGCTTCTGGAATGGCAATGAGCAGTTCTTC
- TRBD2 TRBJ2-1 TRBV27 CASSRKPGTSAGSYNEQFF TGTGCCAGCAGTCGCAAACCGGGGACTAGCGCTGGCTCCTACAATGAGCAGTTCTTC
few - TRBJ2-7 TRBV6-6 CASSYSYPYEQYF TGTGCCAGCAGTTATAGTTATCCCTACGAGCAGTACTTC
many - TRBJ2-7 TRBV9 CASSEEATPSYEQYF TGTGCCAGCAGCGAGGAAGCTACGCCTTCCTACGAGCAGTACTTC
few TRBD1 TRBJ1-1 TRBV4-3 CASSQGADRVGTEAFF TGCGCCAGCAGCCAAGGAGCGGACAGGGTAGGCACTGAAGCTTTCTTT
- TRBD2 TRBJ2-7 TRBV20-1 CSARAERGGWEQYF TGCAGTGCTAGAGCCGAGCGGGGGGGGTGGGAGCAGTACTTC
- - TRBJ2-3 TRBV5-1 CASSLTPSTDTQYF TGCGCCAGCAGCTTGACGCCTAGCACAGATACGCAGTATTTT
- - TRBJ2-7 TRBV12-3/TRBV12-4 CASSWRKRSEQYF TGTGCCAGCAGTTGGCGTAAGAGAAGCGAGCAGTACTTC
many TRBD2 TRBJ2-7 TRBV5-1 CASSGAGTTYEQYF TGCGCCAGCAGCGGAGCAGGGACTACCTACGAGCAGTACTTC
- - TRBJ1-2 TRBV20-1 CSARRDGNYGYTF TGCAGTGCTAGGAGGGACGGCAACTATGGCTACACCTTC
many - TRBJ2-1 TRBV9 CASSVVGTFSYDGEQFF TGTGCCAGCAGCGTAGTGGGGACCTTCTCGTACGATGGTGAGCAGTTCTTC
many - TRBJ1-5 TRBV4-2 CASSQDGDQPQHF TGTGCCAGCAGCCAAGACGGGGATCAGCCCCAGCATTTT
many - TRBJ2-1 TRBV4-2 CASSRNTEQFF TGTGCCAGCAGCCGAAACACAGAGCAGTTCTTC
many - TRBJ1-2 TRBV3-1 CASSHFYGYTF TGTGCCAGCAGCCATTTCTATGGCTACACCTTC
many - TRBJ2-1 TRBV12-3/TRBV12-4 CASSLGGGGDEQFF TGTGCCAGCAGTTTAGGAGGAGGGGGCGATGAGCAGTTCTTC
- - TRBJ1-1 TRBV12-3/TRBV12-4 CAARQTEAFF TGTGCCGCGCGGCAGACTGAAGCTTTCTTT
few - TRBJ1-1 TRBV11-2 CASSPSGMAFF TGTGCCAGCAGCCCCTCGGGTATGGCTTTCTTT
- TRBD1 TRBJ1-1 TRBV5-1 CASSLSGTESEAFF TGCGCCAGCAGCTTATCCGGGACAGAAAGTGAAGCTTTCTTT
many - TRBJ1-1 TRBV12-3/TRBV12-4 CASSTGPTEAFF TGTGCCAGCAGCACAGGGCCCACTGAAGCTTTCTTT
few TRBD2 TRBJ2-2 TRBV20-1 CSARAPGLATGELFF TGCAGTGCTAGAGCCCCGGGACTAGCGACCGGGGAGCTGTTTTTT
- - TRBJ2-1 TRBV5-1 CASSLGPSEYNEQFF TGCGCCAGCAGCTTGGGTCCTAGCGAGTACAATGAGCAGTTCTTC
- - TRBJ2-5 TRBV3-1 CASSQRSETQYF TGTGCCAGCAGCCAGCGTTCGGAGACCCAGTACTTC
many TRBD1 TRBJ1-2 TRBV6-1 CASSRDRDYGYTF TGTGCCAGCAGCCGTGACAGGGACTATGGCTACACCTTC
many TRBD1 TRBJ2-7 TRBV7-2 CASSPGDRVDEQYF TGTGCCAGCAGTCCAGGGGACAGGGTCGACGAGCAGTACTTC